This T cell receptor beta chain is from a study of blood T cell repertoires in COVID-19. Study context: Acute and convalescent COVID-19 samples came from the United States, Italy and Spain. Sources were T cells, B-cell-depleted T cells, or PBMCs; the material itself was cDNA or gDNA.

After removal of 7 bases from V and 3 bases from J, the junction contained 12 bases not matched to a gene. CDR3 length: 15 amino acids. Germline-derived CDR1 and CDR2 are LNHDA and SQIVND (reference sequence). Under the authors' procedure: From reference gene primer amplification, estimates of nucleated cell counts were derived. The assay was immunoSEQ multiplex PCR, and TCRdb's table has in-frame clones only and misses some. V and J calls and clone size come straight from that table; D and trimming were deduced from the DNA. The table lists about 170,000 clones, roughly 84% of them singletons, with roughly 1.2% in the top ten. Clinical histories supplied by participants themselves formed the basis of cohort assignment.

V usage is TRBV19 and J usage is TRBJ2-7; 7 bases map to TRBD1. The sequence was obtained from a human donor with acute COVID-19. The donor label of this sample is uncertain. Material: PBMCs or T cells enriched from blood (not recorded which). The CDR3 here is CASNSPGQSLYEQYF. DNA for the CDR3: TGTGCCAGTAATTCGCCGGGACAGTCACTCTACGAGCAGTACTTC.